This entry describes one TCR beta chain. The antigen is not known. The data were taken from a study of beta chain features in type 1 diabetes. Regarding the study as a whole: Diminished insertions and augmented deletions at VDJ junctions characterized type 1 diabetes patients.

Reverse transcription of all isolated RNA meant that expressed TCRB transcripts were sequenced. Generated by immunoSEQ multiplex PCR, the TCRdb table keeps only in-frame clones and is missing some. The sample has 810,000 or so clones, 15% to 20% seen once. The CDR3 spans 11 residues. Germline-derived CDR1 and CDR2 are SNHLY and FYNNEI. Deletions cut 1 base from V and 9 bases from J, with 7 bases between. This receptor was identified in a woman between 18 and 29 years old in good health. Material: naive CD4+ T cells from blood. This sequence joins TRBV2 and TRBJ2-7; tentative D call: TRBD1 (5 bases). The CDR3 DNA is TGTGCCAGCAGTGAAGGGGGCGGGCAGTACTTC. It encodes CASSEGGGQYF.